This T cell receptor (beta chain) was identified during a study of T cells in women clearing cervical HPV infection. For this clone: The read gets to within 3 residues of the CDR3 end, and the germline J gene fills in the rest.

Sequenced by immunoSEQ multiplex PCR; TCRdb stores in-frame clones only, minus some. The sample shows about 28,000 clones, and under 20% sits with its ten largest clones. V was clipped by 4 bases and J by 9 bases; unmatched bases: 3. The germline CDR1 and CDR2 sequences are SGHDN and FVKESK. The CDR3 loop spans 14 amino acids. The TCR comes from a woman aged 18 to 69 with a cervical HPV16 infection that either progressed to CIN3+ or cleared (not recorded which). The source material was blood buffy coat. The V and J genes are TRBV14 and TRBJ1-6; 10 bases align to TRBD1. The sequenced CDR3 bases are TGTGCCAGCAGCCCCCGGACAGGGGGTTCACCC. Translated: CASSPRTGGSP. From start to end, the CDR3 is CASSPRTGGSPLHF.